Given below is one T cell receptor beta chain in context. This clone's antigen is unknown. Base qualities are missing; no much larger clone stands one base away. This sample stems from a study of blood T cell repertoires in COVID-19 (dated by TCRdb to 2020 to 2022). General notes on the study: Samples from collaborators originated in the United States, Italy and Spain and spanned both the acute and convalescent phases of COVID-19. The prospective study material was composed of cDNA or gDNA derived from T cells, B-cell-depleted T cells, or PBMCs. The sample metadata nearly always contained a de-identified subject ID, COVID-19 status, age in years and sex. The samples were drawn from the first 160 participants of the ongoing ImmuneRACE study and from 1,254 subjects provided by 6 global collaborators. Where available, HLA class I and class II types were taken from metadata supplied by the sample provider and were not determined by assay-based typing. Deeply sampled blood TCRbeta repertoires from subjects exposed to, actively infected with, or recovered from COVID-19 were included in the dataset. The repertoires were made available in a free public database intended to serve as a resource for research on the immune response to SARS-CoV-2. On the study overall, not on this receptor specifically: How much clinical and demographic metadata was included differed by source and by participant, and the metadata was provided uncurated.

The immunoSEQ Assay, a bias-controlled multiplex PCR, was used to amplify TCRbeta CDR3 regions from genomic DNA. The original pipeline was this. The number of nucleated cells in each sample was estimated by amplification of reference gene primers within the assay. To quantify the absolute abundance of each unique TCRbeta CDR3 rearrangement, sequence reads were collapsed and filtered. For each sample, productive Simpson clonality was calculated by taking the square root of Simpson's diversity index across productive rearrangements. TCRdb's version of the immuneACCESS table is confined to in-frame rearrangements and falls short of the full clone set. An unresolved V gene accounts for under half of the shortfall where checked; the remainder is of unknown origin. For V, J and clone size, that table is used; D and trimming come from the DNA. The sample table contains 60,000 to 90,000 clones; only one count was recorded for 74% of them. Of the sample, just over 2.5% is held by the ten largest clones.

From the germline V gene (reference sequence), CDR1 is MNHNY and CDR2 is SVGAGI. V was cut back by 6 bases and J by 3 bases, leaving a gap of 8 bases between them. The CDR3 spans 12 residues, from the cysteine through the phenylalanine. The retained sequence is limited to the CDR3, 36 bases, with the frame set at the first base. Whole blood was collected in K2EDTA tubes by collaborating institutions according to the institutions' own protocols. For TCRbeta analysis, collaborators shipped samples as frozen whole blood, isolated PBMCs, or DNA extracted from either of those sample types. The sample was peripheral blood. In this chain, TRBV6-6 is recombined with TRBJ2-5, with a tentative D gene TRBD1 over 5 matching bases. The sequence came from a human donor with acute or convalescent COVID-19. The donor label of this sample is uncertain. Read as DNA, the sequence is TGTGCCAGCAGGGGGCCGGAAGAGACCCAGTACTTC. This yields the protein CASRGPEETQYF.